Each of the 14 T cell receptor beta chains below was sequenced from the same sample in a study of cytomegalovirus exposure and HLA in healthy donors. The primer mix had 60 Vbeta and 13 Jbeta primers. Sequenced by immunoSEQ multiplex PCR; TCRdb stores in-frame clones only, minus some. This table holds over 150,000 clones, roughly 78% found once. Sequencing was done on a sample of PBMCs. The receptors shown here come from a boy younger than 18 in good health and CMV-seronegative.

This clone has just a few counts. The same CDR3 also results from other DNA sequences found in this sample. This chain links TRBV30 with TRBJ1-2; tentatively, D is TRBD1 (5 bases). Germline V gene data show CDR1 as GTSNPN and CDR2 as SVGIG (reference sequence). Trimming removed 2 bases at V and 12 bases at J, with 16 bases between. The CDR3 covers 12 residues. This CDR3 is CAWSFRADGHTF. CDR3 in DNA: TGTGCCTGGAGTTTCAGGGCTGACGGCCACACCTTC.

The table lists this clone with a count of one. The chain carries TRBV25-1 and TRBJ1-2; 7 nucleotides line up with TRBD1. There are 11 residues in the CDR3. J gave up 8 bases and V 6 bases, and 3 bases lay outside the gene matches. Per the germline V gene, CDR1 is MGHDK and CDR2 is SYGVNS. For the CDR3, the DNA is TGTGCCAGCAGGACAGGGAGAGGCTACACCTTC. It translates to CASRTGRGYTF.

This clone was found a few times. CDR3 loop: CASHRGNTIYF. CDR3 coding DNA: TGTGCCAGCCATCGGGGAAACACCATATATTTT. This chain links TRBV19 with TRBJ1-3; D not certain. The V end lost 9 bases, the J end lost 4 bases, and 7 bases lay between the germline ends. The CDR3 covers 11 residues. Germline V gene sequence: CDR1 LNHDA, CDR2 SQIVND (reference sequence). Combining the CDR3 with reference TRBV19 and TRBJ1-3 gives the whole variable domain DGGITQSPKYLFRKEGQNVTLSCEQNLNHDAMYWYRQDPGQGLRLIYYSQIVNDFQKGDIAEGYSVSREKKESFPLTVTSAQKNPTAFYLCASHRGNTIYFGEGSWLTVV.

The rearrangement joins TRBV5-5 to TRBJ1-1; no definite D call. The V end was cut by 4 bases, the J end by 7 bases, with 11 bases between. The CDR3 extends over 12 amino acids. From germline, CDR1 is SGHKS and CDR2 YYEKEE (reference sequence). CDR3 bases: TGTGCCAGCAGCGCAACAGCCAATGAAGCTTTCTTT. Translated, it gives CASSATANEAFF.

This clone was picked up a small number of times. The chain joins TRBV5-1 to TRBJ2-1; possibly TRBD1 for D (6 bases). Germline CDR1 SGHRS, CDR2 YFSETQ. Trimming stripped 3 bases from V and 7 bases from J, with 14 bases between. The CDR3 loop spans 14 amino acids. The CDR3: CASSSNTQGNEQFF. The CDR3 DNA sequence: TGCGCCAGCAGCTCGAATACTCAGGGGAATGAGCAGTTCTTC.

The rearrangement uses TRBV9 and TRBJ1-2, with a possible D match to TRBD1 (6 bases). CDR3 length: 15 residues. CDR1 is SGDLS, CDR2 YYNGEE, per germline. Trimming removed 3 bases at V and 4 bases at J, with 16 bases between. The CDR3 DNA is TGTGCCAGCAGCGGGGGGGGGCAGCGTTTCTATGGCTACACCTTC. Translated: CASSGGGQRFYGYTF.

On this clone: Other DNA sequences in the same sample also yield this CDR3. V and J are TRBV9 and TRBJ2-6; no firm D call. The CDR3 runs to 15 residues. Trimming left V 0 bases short and J 0 bases short, with 4 bases between. Looked up from germline, CDR1 is SGDLS and CDR2 is YYNGEE. CDR3 DNA: TGTGCCAGCAGCGTAGGACTCTCTGGGGCCAACGTCCTGACTTTC. It codes for CASSVGLSGANVLTF.

The rearrangement joins TRBV6-1 to TRBJ1-2; 8 bases are shared with TRBD1. The CDR3 covers 13 residues. Germline assignment: CDR1 MNHNS and CDR2 SASEGT. J was trimmed by 2 bases and V by 6 bases; bases with no gene match: 2. The CDR3 coding sequence is TGTGCCAGCAGACAGGGGGAGAACTATGGCTACACCTTC. This codes for CASRQGENYGYTF.

This rearrangement joins TRBV6-5 to TRBJ1-1; D may be TRBD1 (6 bases). The ends were cut back, 6 bases at V and 1 base at J, with 15 bases in the middle. Germline V lookup: CDR1 MNHEY, CDR2 SVGAGI. The CDR3 has 15 amino acids. The CDR3 bases are TGTGCCAGCAGCCGTATACAGGGTGGGAACACTGAAGCTTTCTTT. Amino acid sequence: CASSRIQGGNTEAFF.

The V call is TRBV9, the J call TRBJ1-1, with D tentatively TRBD1 (5 bases). This CDR3 region has 15 residues. Germline CDR1 and CDR2: SGDLS and YYNGEE. The V gene lost 4 bases and the J gene lost 3 bases, with 16 bases spanning the gap. The DNA of the CDR3 is TGTGCCAGCAGCCCTCCCCAGGGATGGGACACTGAAGCTTTCTTT. Its translation is CASSPPQGWDTEAFF.

The genes are TRBV7-2 and TRBJ1-2; 9 bases match TRBD1. V gave up 5 bases and J gave up 4 bases; unmatched junction bases: 14. The CDR3 spans 17 residues. CDR1 and CDR2 from the germline V gene are SGHTA and FQGNSA. The CDR3 sequence: CASSRDRASRNRYGYTF. In DNA form, the CDR3 reads TGTGCCAGCAGCCGGGACAGGGCATCTAGGAATCGCTATGGCTACACCTTC. Combining the CDR3 with reference TRBV7-2 and TRBJ1-2 gives the whole variable domain GAGVSQSPSNKVTEKGKDVELRCDPISGHTALYWYRQSLGQGLEFLIYFQGNSAPDKSGLPSDRFSAERTGGSVSTLTIQRTQQEDSAVYLCASSRDRASRNRYGYTFGSGTRLTVV.

This clone was seen a handful of times. V and J are TRBV7-2 and TRBJ2-2, with 11 bases identical to TRBD2. V lost 2 bases and J lost 7; bases outside the gene matches: 9. Germline loops: CDR1 SGHTA, CDR2 FQGNSA. CDR3 length equals 17 residues. The DNA of the CDR3 is TGTGCCAGCAGCTTAACTAGCGGGGGTCTAATCGTCGGGGAGCTGTTTTTT. It is translated as CASSLTSGGLIVGELFF.

This chain joins TRBV6-1 and TRBJ1-1; D remains unclear. V was clipped by 2 bases and J by 7 bases, with 14 bases between them. This CDR3 has 14 amino acids. CDR1 is MNHNS, CDR2 SASEGT, per germline. The CDR3 loop reads CASSESQETIEAFF. In nucleotides, the CDR3 is TGTGCCAGCAGTGAATCGCAGGAAACAATTGAAGCTTTCTTT.

The chain combines TRBV23-1 with TRBJ1-4; TRBD1 agrees at 12 bases. TRBV23-1 is recorded as an ORF, its role being uncertain. This CDR3 has 16 residues. J was trimmed by 7 bases and V by 4 bases; bases with no gene match: 7. CDR3 DNA: TGCGCCAGCAGTCCCGGGACAGGGGGCGCGAGTGAAAAACTGTTTTTT. As protein: CASSPGTGGASEKLFF.